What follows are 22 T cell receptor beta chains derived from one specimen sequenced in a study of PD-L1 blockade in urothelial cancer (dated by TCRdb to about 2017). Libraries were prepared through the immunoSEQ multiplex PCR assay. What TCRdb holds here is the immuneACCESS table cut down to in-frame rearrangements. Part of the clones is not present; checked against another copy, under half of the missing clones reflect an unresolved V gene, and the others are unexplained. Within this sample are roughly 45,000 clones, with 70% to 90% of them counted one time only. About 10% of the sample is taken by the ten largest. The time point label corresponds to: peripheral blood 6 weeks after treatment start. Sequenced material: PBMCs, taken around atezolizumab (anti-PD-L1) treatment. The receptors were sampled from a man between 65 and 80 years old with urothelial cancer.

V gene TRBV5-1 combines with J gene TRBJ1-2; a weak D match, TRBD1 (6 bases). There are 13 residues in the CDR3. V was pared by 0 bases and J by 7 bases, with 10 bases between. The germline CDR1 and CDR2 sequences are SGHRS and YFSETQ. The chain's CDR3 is CASSLGTVGGYTF. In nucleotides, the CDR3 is TGCGCCAGCAGCTTGGGGACAGTCGGTGGCTACACCTTC.

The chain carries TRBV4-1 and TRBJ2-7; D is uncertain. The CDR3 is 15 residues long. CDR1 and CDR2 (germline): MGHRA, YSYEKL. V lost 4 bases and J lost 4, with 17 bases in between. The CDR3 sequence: CASSPRVVGSYEQYF. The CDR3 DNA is TGCGCCAGCAGCCCCCGGGTAGTTGGGTCTTACGAGCAGTACTTC.

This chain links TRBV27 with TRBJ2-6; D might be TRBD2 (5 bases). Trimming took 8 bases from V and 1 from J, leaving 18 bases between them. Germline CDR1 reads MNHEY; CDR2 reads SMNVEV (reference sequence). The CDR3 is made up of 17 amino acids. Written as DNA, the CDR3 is TGTGCCAGCCGCCGAGCGGCCATAGCGTCTGGGGCCAACGTCCTGACTTTC. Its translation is CASRRAAIASGANVLTF.

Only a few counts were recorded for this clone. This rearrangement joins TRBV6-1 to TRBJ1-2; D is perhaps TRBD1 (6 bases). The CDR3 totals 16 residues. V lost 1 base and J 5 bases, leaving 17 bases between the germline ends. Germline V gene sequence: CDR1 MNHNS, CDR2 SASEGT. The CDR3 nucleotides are TGTGCCAGCAGTGAAGGGACAGTCGGTCTGGGGTATGGCTACACCTTC. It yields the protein CASSEGTVGLGYGYTF.

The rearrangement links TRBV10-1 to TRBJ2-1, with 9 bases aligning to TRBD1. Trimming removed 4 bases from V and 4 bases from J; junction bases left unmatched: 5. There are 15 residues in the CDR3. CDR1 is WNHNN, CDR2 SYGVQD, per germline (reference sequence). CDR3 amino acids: CASSGQGQGYNEQFF. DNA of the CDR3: TGCGCCAGCAGTGGTCAAGGACAGGGGTACAATGAGCAGTTCTTC.

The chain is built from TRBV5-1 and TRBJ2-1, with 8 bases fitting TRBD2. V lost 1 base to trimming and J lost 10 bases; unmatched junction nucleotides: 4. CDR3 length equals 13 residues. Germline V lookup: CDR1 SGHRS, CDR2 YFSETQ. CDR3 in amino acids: CASSLFGGAEQFF. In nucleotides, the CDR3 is TGCGCCAGCAGCTTGTTCGGGGGGGCGGAGCAGTTCTTC.

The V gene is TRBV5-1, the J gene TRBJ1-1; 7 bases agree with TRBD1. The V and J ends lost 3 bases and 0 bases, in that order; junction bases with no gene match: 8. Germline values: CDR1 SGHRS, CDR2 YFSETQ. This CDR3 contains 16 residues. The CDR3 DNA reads TGCGCCAGCAGCTCATCTTCCGGGACAGTGAACACTGAAGCTTTCTTT. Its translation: CASSSSSGTVNTEAFF.

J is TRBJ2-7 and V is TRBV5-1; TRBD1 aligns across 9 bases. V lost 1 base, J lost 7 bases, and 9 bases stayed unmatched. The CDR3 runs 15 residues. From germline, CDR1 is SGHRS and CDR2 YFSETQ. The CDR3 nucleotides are TGCGCCAGCAGCTTGAATACGGACAGGGGTGGGGAGCAGTACTTC. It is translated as CASSLNTDRGGEQYF.

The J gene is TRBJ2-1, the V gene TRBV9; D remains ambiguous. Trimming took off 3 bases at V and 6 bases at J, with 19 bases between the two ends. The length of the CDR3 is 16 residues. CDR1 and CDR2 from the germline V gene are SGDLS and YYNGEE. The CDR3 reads CASSDPDVAISNEQFF. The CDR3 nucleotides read TGTGCCAGCAGCGACCCCGACGTAGCCATAAGCAATGAGCAGTTCTTC.

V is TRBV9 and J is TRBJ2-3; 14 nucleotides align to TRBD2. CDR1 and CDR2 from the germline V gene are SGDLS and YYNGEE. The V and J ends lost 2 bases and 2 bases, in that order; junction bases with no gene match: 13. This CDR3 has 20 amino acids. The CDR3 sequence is CASSVEGGTSGRRITDTQYF. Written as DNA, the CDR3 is TGTGCCAGCAGCGTCGAGGGGGGGACTAGCGGGAGAAGGATCACAGATACGCAGTATTTT. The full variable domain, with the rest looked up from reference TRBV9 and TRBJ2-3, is DSGVTQTPKHLITATGQRVTLRCSPRSGDLSVYWYQQSLDQGLQFLIQYYNGEERAKGNILERFSAQQFPDLHSELNLSSLELGDSALYFCASSVEGGTSGRRITDTQYFGPGTRLTVL.

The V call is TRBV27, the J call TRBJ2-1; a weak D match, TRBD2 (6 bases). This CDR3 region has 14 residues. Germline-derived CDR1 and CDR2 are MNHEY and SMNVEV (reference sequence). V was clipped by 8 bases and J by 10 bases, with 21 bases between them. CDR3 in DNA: TGTGCCAGCGAATCTCGGAGGGCCCCTAGGGAGCAGTTCTTC. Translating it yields CASESRRAPREQFF.

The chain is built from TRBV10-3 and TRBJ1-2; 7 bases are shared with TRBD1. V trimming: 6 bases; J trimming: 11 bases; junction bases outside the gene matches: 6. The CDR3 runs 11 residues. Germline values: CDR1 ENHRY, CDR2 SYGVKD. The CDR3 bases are TGTGCCATCAGGGTGGAACAGGGGTACACCTTC. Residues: CAIRVEQGYTF.

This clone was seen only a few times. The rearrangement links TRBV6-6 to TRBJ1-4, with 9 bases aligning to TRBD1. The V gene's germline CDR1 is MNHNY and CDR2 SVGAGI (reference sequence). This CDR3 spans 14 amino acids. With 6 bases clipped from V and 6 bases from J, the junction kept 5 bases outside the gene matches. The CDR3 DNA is TGTGCCAGCAGGACAGGGGGAAGGGATGAAAAACTGTTTTTT. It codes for CASRTGGRDEKLFF.

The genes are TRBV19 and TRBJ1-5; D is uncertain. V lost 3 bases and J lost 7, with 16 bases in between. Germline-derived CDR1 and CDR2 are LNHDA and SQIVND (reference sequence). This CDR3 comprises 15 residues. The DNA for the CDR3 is TGTGCCAGTAGTATCGAGCCCACGCACCGGCAGCCCCAGCATTTT. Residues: CASSIEPTHRQPQHF.

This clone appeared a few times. The CDR3 loop is CASSQVYGSGTDTQYF. The CDR3 coding sequence is TGCGCCAGCAGCCAAGTCTACGGGAGTGGCACAGATACGCAGTATTTT. V usage is TRBV4-1 and J usage is TRBJ2-3, with D possibly being TRBD2 (6 bases). Germline V gene lookup returns CDR1 MGHRA and CDR2 YSYEKL. The CDR3 length is 16 residues. The V and J ends lost 1 base and 1 base respectively, with 12 bases between them.

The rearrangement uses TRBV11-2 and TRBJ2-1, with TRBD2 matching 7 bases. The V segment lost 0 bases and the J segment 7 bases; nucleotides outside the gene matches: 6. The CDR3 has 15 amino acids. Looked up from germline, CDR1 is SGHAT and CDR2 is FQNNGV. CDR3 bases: TGTGCCAGCAGCTTAGATCCTAGCGGCCTTAATGAGCAGTTCTTC. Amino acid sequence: CASSLDPSGLNEQFF.

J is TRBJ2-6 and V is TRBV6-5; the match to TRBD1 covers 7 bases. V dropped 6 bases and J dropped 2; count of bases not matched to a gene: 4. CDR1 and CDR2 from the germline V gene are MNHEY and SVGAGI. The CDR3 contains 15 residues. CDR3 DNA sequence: TGTGCCAGCAGCCTCCAGGGGGCTGGGGCCAACGTCCTGACTTTC. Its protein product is CASSLQGAGANVLTF.

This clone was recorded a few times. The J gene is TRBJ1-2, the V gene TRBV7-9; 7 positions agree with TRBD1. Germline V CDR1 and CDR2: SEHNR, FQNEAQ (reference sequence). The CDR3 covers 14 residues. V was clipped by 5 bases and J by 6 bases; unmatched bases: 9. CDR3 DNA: TGTGCCAGCAGCCCCGGGGGACAGCCAAATGGCTACACCTTC. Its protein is CASSPGGQPNGYTF.

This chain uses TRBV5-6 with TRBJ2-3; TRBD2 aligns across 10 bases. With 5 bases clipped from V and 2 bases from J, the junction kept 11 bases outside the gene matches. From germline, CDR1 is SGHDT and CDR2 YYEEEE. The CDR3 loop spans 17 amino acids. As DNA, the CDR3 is TGTGCCAGCAGGCAAGAAGCGGGAGGGGGGTTCACAGATACGCAGTATTTT. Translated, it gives CASRQEAGGGFTDTQYF.

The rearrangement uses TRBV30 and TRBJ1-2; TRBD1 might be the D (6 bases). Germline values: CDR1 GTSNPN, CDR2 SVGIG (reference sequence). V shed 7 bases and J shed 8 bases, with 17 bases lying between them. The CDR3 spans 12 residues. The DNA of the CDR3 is TGTGCCTACCCCACAGGGAGAGGAGGCTACACCTTC. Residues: CAYPTGRGGYTF. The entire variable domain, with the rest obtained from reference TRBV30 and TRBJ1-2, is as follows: SQTIHQWPATLVQPVGSPLSLECTVEGTSNPNLYWYRQAAGRGLQLLFYSVGIGQISSEVPQNLSASRPQDRQFILSSKKLLLSDSGFYLCAYPTGRGGYTFGSGTRLTVV.

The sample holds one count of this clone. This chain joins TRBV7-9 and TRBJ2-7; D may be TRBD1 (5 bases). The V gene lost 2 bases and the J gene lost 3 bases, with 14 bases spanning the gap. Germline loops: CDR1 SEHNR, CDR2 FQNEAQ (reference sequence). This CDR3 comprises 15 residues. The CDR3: CASSLNARGSYEQYF. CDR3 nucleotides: TGTGCCAGCAGCTTAAACGCAAGGGGAAGCTACGAGCAGTACTTC.

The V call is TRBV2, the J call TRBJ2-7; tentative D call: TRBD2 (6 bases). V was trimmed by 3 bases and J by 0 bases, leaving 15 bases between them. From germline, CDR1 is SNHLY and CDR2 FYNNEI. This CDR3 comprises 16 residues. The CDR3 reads CASSDRLASSSYEQYF. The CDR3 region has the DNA TGTGCCAGCAGTGATAGGCTAGCGTCGAGCTCCTACGAGCAGTACTTC.